This TCR beta chain was identified in a study of Ad26.COV2.S vaccination and SARS-CoV-2 variants. Study as a whole: The vaccine Ad26.COV2.S was put into the muscle once, or twice with 56 days between. Study-wide points: There was reportedly substantial breadth in spike-specific CD8+ and CD4+ T cell responses after vaccination. Non-spike TCR breadth showed similarity between vaccine and placebo recipients.

This clone was recorded once. Its antigen is as yet unknown. Generated by immunoSEQ multiplex PCR, the TCRdb table keeps only in-frame clones and is missing some. The sample consists of around 450,000 clones, roughly 87% of them appearing once. The treatment: about 20 received Ad26.COV2.S at low or high dose, single or two shots; roughly five received placebo; per-sample allocation not given. Following the first vaccine or placebo injection, samples were taken on day 63. V shed 3 bases, J shed 4 bases, and the junction held 3 bases outside the gene matches. There are 15 residues in the CDR3. CDR1 and CDR2 (germline): LNHNV, YYDKDF (reference sequence).

Sequencing was performed on peripheral blood, taken in a trial of Ad26.COV2.S vaccine versus placebo. This rearrangement joins TRBV15 to TRBJ2-2; TRBD1 agrees at 9 bases. This sequence originates from a person between 18 and 60 years old who received the Ad26.COV2.S COVID-19 vaccine or a placebo. The DNA of the CDR3 is TGTGCCACCAGCAGGGACAGGGGCTTCACCGGGGAGCTGTTTTTT. This encodes CATSRDRGFTGELFF.